The 22 T cell receptor beta chains in this list originate from one sample, sequenced in a study of blood T cell repertoires in COVID-19. Using immunoSEQ multiplex PCR, the repertoire was profiled, and TCRdb retains in-frame clones only, with some absent. This sample has about 300,000 clones, with roughly 90% found just once. The specimen sequenced was peripheral blood. The receptors here all came from a man aged 18 to 29 who had recovered from COVID-19.

This clone appeared a few times. V usage is TRBV3-1 (or the pseudogene TRBV3-2) and J usage is TRBJ2-3, with D maybe TRBD2 (5 bases). This CDR3 spans 15 amino acids. The germline V and J ends were trimmed by 0 bases and 4 bases, with 11 bases remaining between them. Germline V gene sequence: CDR1 LGHDT, CDR2 YNNKEL (reference sequence). Here the CDR3 reads CASSQERAVSDTQYF. The CDR3 DNA is TGTGCCAGCAGCCAAGAGCGGGCGGTTTCAGATACGCAGTATTTT.

This clone was recorded once. DNA of the CDR3: TGTGCCAGCTCCCTAGACGGGACAGGAACCTACGAGCAGTACTTC. Translated, it gives CASSLDGTGTYEQYF. The gene calls are TRBV18 and TRBJ2-7, with 8 bases that match TRBD1. Germline assignment: CDR1 KGHSH and CDR2 LQKENI. This CDR3 has 15 residues. V trimming: 6 bases; J trimming: 2 bases; junction bases outside the gene matches: 9.

The chain employs TRBV5-5 and TRBJ1-2; 9 nucleotides agree with TRBD1. The CDR3 consists of 15 residues. V trimming: 0 bases; J trimming: 4 bases; junction bases outside the gene matches: 4. Germline V lookup: CDR1 SGHKS, CDR2 YYEKEE (reference sequence). In nucleotides, the CDR3 is TGTGCCAGCAGCTTGGAACAGGGGGCGATCTATGGCTACACCTTC. It codes for CASSLEQGAIYGYTF.

This chain links TRBV18 with TRBJ2-5; 7 bases fit TRBD2. Germline V gene lookup returns CDR1 KGHSH and CDR2 LQKENI. J lost 5 bases, V lost 2 bases, and 5 bases had no gene match. This CDR3 has 14 residues. CDR3 amino acids: CASSPTAGVETQYF. The CDR3 DNA reads as TGTGCCAGCTCACCAACTGCGGGGGTGGAGACCCAGTACTTC.

The genes are TRBV27 and TRBJ2-7, with D uncertain. V lost 0 bases and J lost 3, with 6 bases in between. Germline V CDR1 and CDR2: MNHEY, SMNVEV (reference sequence). This CDR3 contains 13 residues. The CDR3 bases are TGTGCCAGCAGTTTATCGAAGCACTACGAGCAGTACTTC. Translation: CASSLSKHYEQYF.

The chain recombines TRBV2 with TRBJ1-1; D possibly corresponds to TRBD1 (5 bases). Trimming pared 5 bases from V and 5 bases from J, leaving 15 bases between. Germline V gene data show CDR1 as SNHLY and CDR2 as FYNNEI. This CDR3 is 14 amino acids long. The CDR3 protein is CASSLGLVGTEAFF. The CDR3 coding sequence is TGTGCCAGCAGTTTGGGACTGGTGGGGACTGAAGCTTTCTTT.

The J gene is TRBJ2-7, the V gene TRBV5-1, with TRBD2 matching over 12 bases. J gave up 3 bases and V 4 bases, and 2 bases lay outside the gene matches. The CDR3 runs to 14 residues. The V gene's germline CDR1 is SGHRS and CDR2 YFSETQ. The CDR3 nucleotides read TGCGCCAGCAGCATGACTAGCGGGAGCTACGAGCAGTACTTC. This sequence encodes CASSMTSGSYEQYF.

This rearrangement joins TRBV12-3 or TRBV12-4 to TRBJ1-1, with D uncertain. Trimming pared 5 bases from V and 4 bases from J, leaving 5 bases between. The CDR3 length is 11 residues. The CDR3 DNA is TGTGCCAGCAGTCTAACCACTGAAGCTTTCTTT. This codes for CASSLTTEAFF.

The chain is built from TRBV29-1 and TRBJ2-1; D not certain. Germline loops: CDR1 SQVTM, CDR2 ANQGSEA. Trimming shortened V by 4 bases and J by 2 bases, and 9 bases separated the two germline ends. This CDR3 region has 13 residues. CDR3: CSVAHEAYNEQFF. CDR3 coding DNA: TGCAGCGTTGCCCACGAGGCCTACAATGAGCAGTTCTTC.

The chain has TRBV5-1 and TRBJ2-3; TRBD2 matches at 9 bases. With 2 bases clipped from V and 6 bases from J, the junction kept 7 bases outside the gene matches. The CDR3 consists of 15 residues. Germline CDR1 and CDR2: SGHRS and YFSETQ. The CDR3 sequence: CASSLRYSGGDTQYF. CDR3 nucleotide sequence: TGCGCCAGCAGCTTAAGGTATAGCGGGGGTGATACGCAGTATTTT.

The V call is TRBV3-1 (or the pseudogene TRBV3-2), the J call TRBJ2-7; 7 bases are a match to TRBD2. Trimming at V came to 4 bases and at J to 3 bases, leaving 12 bases not matched to a gene. The CDR3 is 16 residues long. The germline V gene has CDR1 LGHDT and CDR2 YNNKEL (reference sequence). The CDR3 here is CASSPTRSSGYYEQYF. For the CDR3, the DNA is TGTGCCAGCAGCCCGACCCGTAGTAGCGGGTACTACGAGCAGTACTTC.

The V gene is TRBV12-5, the J gene TRBJ2-1; TRBD2 is a possible D gene (5 bases). CDR3 length: 14 residues. V lost 3 bases and J lost 6, with 12 bases in between. Germline loops: CDR1 LGHNT, CDR2 FRNRAP. The CDR3 DNA reads as TGTGCTAGTGGTTTACCAGGAGGTCTCAATGAGCAGTTCTTC. It is translated as CASGLPGGLNEQFF. Filled out from reference TRBV12-5 and TRBJ2-1, the complete variable domain reads DARVTQTPRHKVTEMGQEVTMRCQPILGHNTVFWYRQTMMQGLELLAYFRNRAPLDDSGMPKDRFSAEMPDATLATLKIQPSEPRDSAVYFCASGLPGGLNEQFFGPGTRLTVL.

V gene TRBV6-1 combines with J gene TRBJ1-5, with TRBD1 identical over 9 bases. CDR1 and CDR2 from the germline V gene are MNHNS and SASEGT. The J segment lost 0 bases and the V segment lost 3 bases, leaving 9 bases of the junction unmatched. The CDR3 has 18 residues. The CDR3 DNA sequence: TGTGCCAGCAGTGACCCGGGACAGGGAACTTATAGCAATCAGCCCCAGCATTTT. Amino acids: CASSDPGQGTYSNQPQHF.

The rearrangement links TRBV4-3 to TRBJ2-5; tentative D call: TRBD2 (5 bases). Per the germline V gene, CDR1 is LGHNA and CDR2 is YSLEER. The CDR3 is 13 amino acids. V lost 1 base and J lost 5, with 8 bases in between. As DNA, the CDR3 is TGCGCCAGCAGCCAAGGAGAGCGGGAGACCCAGTACTTC. Protein: CASSQGERETQYF.

This chain joins TRBV30 and TRBJ1-2; 10 nucleotides line up with TRBD1. CDR3 length: 15 residues. V shed 3 bases and J 2 bases; nucleotides not matched to a gene: 6. Germline V CDR1 and CDR2: GTSNPN, SVGIG (reference sequence). CDR3 loop: CAWRYMGQGNYGYTF. CDR3 nucleotide sequence: TGTGCCTGGAGGTACATGGGACAGGGGAACTATGGCTACACCTTC.

The V and J genes are TRBV5-1 and TRBJ2-7, with D tentatively TRBD1 (6 bases). The CDR3 runs 16 residues. The V gene's germline CDR1 is SGHRS and CDR2 YFSETQ. V was shortened by 3 bases and J by 3 bases, with 19 bases between the two germline ends. CDR3 protein: CASSYDTGTKGYEQYF. CDR3 DNA sequence: TGCGCCAGCAGCTATGATACCGGGACAAAAGGCTACGAGCAGTACTTC.

The V call is TRBV27, the J call TRBJ2-7; possible D gene TRBD2, 5 bases. The CDR3 spans 13 residues. The V gene's germline CDR1 is MNHEY and CDR2 SMNVEV (reference sequence). This chain's CDR3 is CSSWRAVPYEQYF. The CDR3 DNA is TGTAGCTCCTGGCGGGCGGTCCCCTACGAGCAGTACTTC.

This clone was picked up a small number of times. The DNA of the CDR3 is TGTGCCAGCAGCAGGGGGTCCGAGCCCCAGCATTTT. Its translation is CASSRGSEPQHF. V and J are TRBV13 and TRBJ1-5; D may be TRBD1 (6 bases). CDR3 size: 12 residues. Trimming shortened V by 5 bases and J by 8 bases, and 10 bases separated the two germline ends. Germline V gene sequence: CDR1 PRHDT, CDR2 FYEKMQ (reference sequence).

The V call is TRBV10-3, the J call TRBJ1-1; 10 positions match TRBD1. The V gene end was trimmed by 10 bases and the J gene end by 5 bases; junction bases not matched to a gene: 13. The CDR3 sequence is 15 residues long. Germline CDR1 and CDR2: ENHRY and SYGVKD. The CDR3 DNA follows: TGTGCCACCGCAGATAGGACAGGGGGGGGGACTGAAGCTTTCTTT. Translated, it gives CATADRTGGGTEAFF.

The gene calls are TRBV27 and TRBJ1-3; the match to TRBD1 covers 8 bases. Trimming at V came to 6 bases and at J to 0 bases, leaving 4 bases not matched to a gene. Germline V gives CDR1 MNHEY, CDR2 SMNVEV (reference sequence). The CDR3 length is 15 residues. CDR3 region: CASSPGQASGNTIYF. CDR3 in DNA: TGTGCCAGCAGCCCGGGACAGGCCTCTGGAAACACCATATATTTT.

The CDR3 is CASSQERDRDYEQYF. As DNA, the CDR3 is TGCGCCAGCAGCCAAGAGAGGGACAGAGACTACGAGCAGTACTTC. The V call is TRBV4-3, the J call TRBJ2-7, with TRBD1 identical over 7 bases. V was pared by 0 bases and J by 3 bases, with 5 bases of the junction left unmatched. The CDR3 totals 15 residues. Looked up from germline, CDR1 is LGHNA and CDR2 is YSLEER.

The V gene is TRBV5-1, the J gene TRBJ1-1, with D perhaps matching TRBD1 (6 bases). V dropped 3 bases and J dropped 0 bases, with 9 bases sitting between them. Germline lookup yields CDR1 SGHRS and CDR2 YFSETQ. This CDR3 contains 14 residues. CDR3: CASSWTELNTEAFF. The DNA for the CDR3 is TGCGCCAGCAGCTGGACAGAGCTGAACACTGAAGCTTTCTTT.